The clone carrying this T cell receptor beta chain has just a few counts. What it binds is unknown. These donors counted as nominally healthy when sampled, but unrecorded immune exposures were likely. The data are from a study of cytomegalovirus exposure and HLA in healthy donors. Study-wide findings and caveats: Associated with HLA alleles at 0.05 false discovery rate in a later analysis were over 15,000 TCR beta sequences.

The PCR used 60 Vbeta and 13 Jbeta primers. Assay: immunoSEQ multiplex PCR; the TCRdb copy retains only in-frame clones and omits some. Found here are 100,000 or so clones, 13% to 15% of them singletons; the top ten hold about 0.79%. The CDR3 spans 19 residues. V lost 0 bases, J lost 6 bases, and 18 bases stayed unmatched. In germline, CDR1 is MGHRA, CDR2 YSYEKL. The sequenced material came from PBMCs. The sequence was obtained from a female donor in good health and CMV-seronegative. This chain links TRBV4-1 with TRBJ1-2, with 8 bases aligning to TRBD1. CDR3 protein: CASSQELLATGQGLNGYTF. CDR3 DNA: TGCGCCAGCAGCCAAGAATTACTAGCAACAGGACAGGGATTAAATGGCTACACCTTC.